Detailed here is one TCR beta chain. Its cognate antigen has yet to be identified. No clone much larger than this one lies a single base away; base qualities are absent. Whole blood was collected in K2EDTA tubes by collaborating institutions according to the institutions' own protocols. For TCRbeta analysis, collaborators shipped samples as frozen whole blood, isolated PBMCs, or DNA extracted from either of those sample types. From V the trimming removes 5 bases and from J it removes 3 bases, while the gene matches leave 7 bases of the junction unaccounted for. CDR1 and CDR2 were assigned from the germline V gene as MGHDK and SYGVNS. Including the terminal cysteine and phenylalanine, the CDR3 comprises 16 residues. Only the CDR3 DNA stays, 48 bases, in frame from base 1. The record originates from a study of blood T cell repertoires in COVID-19 (dated by TCRdb to 2020 to 2021). The study in broad terms: Samples covering the acute and convalescent phases of COVID-19 were provided by collaborators in the United States, Italy and Spain. The samples were drawn from the first 160 participants of the ongoing ImmuneRACE study and from over a thousand subjects provided by 6 global collaborators. The material from the prospective study consisted of cDNA or gDNA derived from T cells, B-cell-depleted T cells, or PBMCs. The dataset comprised deeply sampled blood TCRbeta repertoires from subjects exposed to, actively infected with, or recovered from COVID-19. Where available, HLA class I and class II types were taken from metadata supplied by the sample provider and were not determined by assay-based typing. A freely available public database, intended as a resource for researchers studying the immune response to SARS-CoV-2, is where the repertoires were released. The sample metadata nearly always contained a de-identified subject ID, COVID-19 status, age in years and sex. What the work shows at the level of the full study, not this receptor alone: The amount of clinical and demographic metadata varied by source and participant and was provided uncurated.

The immunoSEQ Assay, a bias-controlled multiplex PCR, was used to amplify TCRbeta CDR3 regions from genomic DNA. The study's processing was this. The number of nucleated cells in each sample was estimated by amplification of reference gene primers within the assay. To quantify the absolute abundance of each unique TCRbeta CDR3 rearrangement, sequence reads were collapsed and filtered. For each sample, productive Simpson clonality was calculated as the square root of Simpson's diversity index across productive rearrangements. TCRdb carries this immuneACCESS record with in-frame sequences only. Its versions omit some clonotypes, under half of them owing to an unresolved V gene in the studies checked, with the rest unexplained. Clone size and the V and J calls come from that table; the DNA yielded D and trimming. In this sample the table shows 150,000 or so clones, 88% of which occur a single time. The leading ten clones occupy under 30% of the sample.

The receptor was isolated from a man aged 55 to 70 with acute or convalescent COVID-19. The chain links TRBV25-1 with TRBJ2-1; TRBD2 agrees with 10 junctional bases. The source material was peripheral blood. CDR3 reads: CASSFKGLADYNEQFF. In nucleotide form, the sequence is TGTGCCAGCAGTTTTAAAGGACTAGCGGACTACAATGAGCAGTTCTTC.